These 4 T cell receptor beta chains were all obtained from the same sample, sequenced in a study of T cells in tumors after PD-1 blockade. Repertoires were generated with immunoSEQ multiplex PCR, while TCRdb's copy carries only in-frame clones and drops some. The table has about 34,000 clones, roughly four fifths seen once; the top ten hold around 38%. The input for sequencing was PBMCs, taken after anti-PD-1 treatment. These receptors originate from a human donor with basal cell carcinoma.

This chain connects TRBV5-8 to TRBJ2-7, with TRBD2 as a possible D gene (5 bases). The CDR3 has 14 amino acids. Germline values: CDR1 SGHTS, CDR2 YDEGEE. V dropped 5 bases and J dropped 2 bases, with 14 bases sitting between them. The CDR3 nucleotides are TGTGCCAGCAGTCCGGACTGGATGACCTACGAGCAGTACTTC. Translation: CASSPDWMTYEQYF.

V and J are TRBV5-1 and TRBJ2-7; D perhaps matches TRBD2 (7 bases). The ends were cut back, 5 bases at V and 4 bases at J, with 16 bases in the middle. The germline gives CDR1 SGHRS, CDR2 YFSETQ. This CDR3 is built from 14 residues. The DNA of the CDR3 is TGCGCCAGCAGTAGGGGAGGGGGGGGGTACGAGCAGTACTTC. As protein: CASSRGGGGYEQYF.

This clone was observed a handful of times. The V gene is TRBV7-2, the J gene TRBJ2-7; 9 nucleotides agree with TRBD1. Germline loops: CDR1 SGHTA, CDR2 FQGNSA. The CDR3 consists of 14 residues. J gave up 7 bases and V 4 bases, and 8 bases lay outside the gene matches. The CDR3 spells CASSSDRGTGEQYF. For the CDR3, the DNA is TGTGCCAGCAGCTCGGACAGGGGCACGGGTGAGCAGTACTTC. Complete variable domain (other parts from reference TRBV7-2 and TRBJ2-7): GAGVSQSPSNKVTEKGKDVELRCDPISGHTALYWYRQSLGQGLEFLIYFQGNSAPDKSGLPSDRFSAERTGGSVSTLTIQRTQQEDSAVYLCASSSDRGTGEQYFGPGTRLTVT.

This clone has more than one count but fewer than ten. Other DNA sequences in this sample translate to the same CDR3. The chain combines TRBV6-5 with TRBJ2-2, with D maybe TRBD1 (6 bases). From germline, CDR1 is MNHEY and CDR2 SVGAGI. The CDR3 covers 14 residues. V was shortened by 6 bases and J by 4 bases, with 12 bases between the two germline ends. The CDR3 loop reads CASRPTGITGELFF. The CDR3 DNA reads TGTGCCAGCAGACCCACAGGGATCACCGGGGAGCTGTTTTTT.